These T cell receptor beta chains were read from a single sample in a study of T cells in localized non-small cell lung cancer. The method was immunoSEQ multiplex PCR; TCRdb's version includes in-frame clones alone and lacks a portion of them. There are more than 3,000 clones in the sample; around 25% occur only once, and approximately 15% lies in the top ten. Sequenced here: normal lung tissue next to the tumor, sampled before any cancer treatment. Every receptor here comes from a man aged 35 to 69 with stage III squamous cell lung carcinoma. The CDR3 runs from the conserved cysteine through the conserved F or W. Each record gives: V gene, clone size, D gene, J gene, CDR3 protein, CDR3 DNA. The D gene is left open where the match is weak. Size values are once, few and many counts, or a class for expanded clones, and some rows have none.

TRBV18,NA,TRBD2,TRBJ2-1,CASSPLTSGGDNEQFF,TGTGCCAGCTCACCACTTACTAGCGGGGGGGACAATGAGCAGTTCTTC
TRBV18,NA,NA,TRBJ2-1,CASSLINNEQFF,TGTGCCAGCTCACTTATCAACAATGAGCAGTTCTTC
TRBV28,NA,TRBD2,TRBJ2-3,CASSLPPGLLTDTQYF,TGTGCCAGCAGTTTACCACCGGGACTACTCACAGATACGCAGTATTTT
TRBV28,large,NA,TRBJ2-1,CASSSAAKGGEQFF,TGTGCCAGCAGTTCCGCCGCCAAGGGCGGTGAGCAGTTCTTC
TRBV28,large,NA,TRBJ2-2,CASSLFGTGELFF,TGTGCCAGCTCTCTCTTTGGGACCGGGGAGCTGTTTTTT
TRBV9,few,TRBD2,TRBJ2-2,CASSVRLAANTGELFF,TGTGCCAGCAGCGTACGACTAGCGGCGAACACCGGGGAGCTGTTTTTT
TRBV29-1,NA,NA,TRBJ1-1,CSVARGATEAFF,TGCAGCGTTGCCCGGGGGGCCACTGAAGCTTTCTTT
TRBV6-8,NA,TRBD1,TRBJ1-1,CASSYFRDRVNTEAFF,TGTGCCAGCAGTTACTTCCGGGACAGGGTCAACACTGAAGCTTTCTTT
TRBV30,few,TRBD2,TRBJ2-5,CAWSLPRGVKETQYF,TGTGCCTGGAGTCTACCCCGGGGGGTCAAAGAGACCCAGTACTTC
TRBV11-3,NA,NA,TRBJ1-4,CASSLWVSTNEKLFF,TGTGCCAGCAGCTTATGGGTTTCAACTAATGAAAAACTGTTTTTT
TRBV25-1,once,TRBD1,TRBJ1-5,CASTLDRGPYQPQHF,TGTGCCAGCACTTTGGACAGGGGGCCTTATCAGCCCCAGCATTTT
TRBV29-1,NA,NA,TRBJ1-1,CSVHTNRNTEAFF,TGCAGCGTCCACACCAACAGGAACACTGAAGCTTTCTTT
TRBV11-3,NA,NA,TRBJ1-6,CASSRTGSYNSPLHF,TGTGCCAGCAGCCGGACTGGATCCTATAATTCACCCCTCCACTTT
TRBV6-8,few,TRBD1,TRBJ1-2,CASNPRDRAYGYTF,TGTGCCAGCAACCCCCGGGACAGGGCTTATGGCTACACCTTC
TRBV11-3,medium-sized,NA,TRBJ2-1,CASSLVAGDYNEQFF,TGTGCCAGCAGCTTAGTGGCCGGGGATTACAATGAGCAGTTCTTC
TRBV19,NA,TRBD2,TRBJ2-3,CASSIGGGSTDTQYF,TGTGCCAGTAGTATAGGCGGGGGAAGCACAGATACGCAGTATTTT
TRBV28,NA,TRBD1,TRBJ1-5,CASKTRQGGNQPQHF,TGTGCCAGCAAAACTCGACAGGGTGGCAATCAGCCCCAGCATTTT
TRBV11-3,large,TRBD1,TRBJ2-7,CASSLVGGIYEQYF,TGTGCCAGCAGCTTAGTAGGGGGCATCTACGAGCAGTACTTC
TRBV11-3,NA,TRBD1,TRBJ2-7,CASSLPGQGTYEQYF,TGTGCCAGCAGTCTTCCGGGACAGGGGACCTACGAGCAGTACTTC
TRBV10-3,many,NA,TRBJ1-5,CAGSSTIDQPQHF,TGTGCCGGCTCTTCGACGATCGATCAGCCCCAGCATTTT
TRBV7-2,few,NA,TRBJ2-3,CASSLIRTDTQYF,TGTGCCAGCAGCTTAATCCGCACAGATACGCAGTATTTT
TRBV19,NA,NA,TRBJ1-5,CASSTGYQPQHF,TGTGCCAGTTCCACAGGGTATCAGCCCCAGCATTTT
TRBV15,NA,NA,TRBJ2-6,CATSTFFSGANVLTF,TGTGCCACCAGCACCTTCTTCTCTGGGGCCAACGTCCTGACTTTC
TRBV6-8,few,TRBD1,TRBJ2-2,CASSYGRGPGELFF,TGTGCCAGCAGTTACGGCAGGGGGCCTGGGGAGCTGTTTTTT
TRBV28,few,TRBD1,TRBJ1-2,CASSAGGGSYGYTF,TGTGCCAGCAGCGCAGGGGGCGGAAGCTATGGCTACACCTTC
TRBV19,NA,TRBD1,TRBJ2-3,CASSIDQGETNTQYF,TGTGCCAGTAGTATAGATCAGGGGGAAACTAATACGCAGTATTTT
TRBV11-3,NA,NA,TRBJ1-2,CASSLRDPLRDYGYTF,TGTGCCAGCAGCTTGAGAGACCCTTTGAGGGACTATGGCTACACCTTC
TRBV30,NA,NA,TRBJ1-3,CAWRTNSGNTIYF,TGTGCCTGGAGAACTAATTCTGGAAACACCATATATTTT
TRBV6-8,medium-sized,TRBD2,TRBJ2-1,CASSYSHPQRGVNEQFF,TGTGCCAGCAGTTACTCGCATCCACAGCGGGGGGTCAATGAGCAGTTCTTC
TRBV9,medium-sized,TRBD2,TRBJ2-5,CASSPGLAVGTQYF,TGTGCCAGCAGCCCAGGACTAGCGGTGGGGACCCAGTACTTC
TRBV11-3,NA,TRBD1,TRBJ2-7,CASSRGQGAYEQYF,TGTGCCAGCAGCCGAGGACAGGGGGCCTACGAGCAGTACTTC
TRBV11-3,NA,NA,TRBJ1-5,CASSLGDTNQPQHF,TGTGCCAGCAGCTTGGGGGACACCAATCAGCCCCAGCATTTT
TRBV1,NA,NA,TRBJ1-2,CASSQDPGSSTDYGYTF,TGCGCCAGCAGCCAAGATCCTGGGAGCTCAACGGACTATGGCTACACCTTC
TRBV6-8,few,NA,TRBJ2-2,CASSEGLNTGELFF,TGTGCCAGCAGTGAGGGCCTCAACACCGGGGAGCTGTTTTTT
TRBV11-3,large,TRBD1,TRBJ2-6,CASSFDSTGGRSGANVLTF,TGTGCCAGCAGCTTCGATTCGACAGGGGGTAGGAGTGGGGCCAACGTCCTGACTTTC
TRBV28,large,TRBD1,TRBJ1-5,CASRGQGGQPQHF,TGTGCCAGCAGAGGACAGGGGGGGCAGCCCCAGCATTTT
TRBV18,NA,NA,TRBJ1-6,CASSPAVVVNSPLHF,TGTGCCAGCTCACCAGCAGTCGTAGTTAATTCACCCCTCCACTTT